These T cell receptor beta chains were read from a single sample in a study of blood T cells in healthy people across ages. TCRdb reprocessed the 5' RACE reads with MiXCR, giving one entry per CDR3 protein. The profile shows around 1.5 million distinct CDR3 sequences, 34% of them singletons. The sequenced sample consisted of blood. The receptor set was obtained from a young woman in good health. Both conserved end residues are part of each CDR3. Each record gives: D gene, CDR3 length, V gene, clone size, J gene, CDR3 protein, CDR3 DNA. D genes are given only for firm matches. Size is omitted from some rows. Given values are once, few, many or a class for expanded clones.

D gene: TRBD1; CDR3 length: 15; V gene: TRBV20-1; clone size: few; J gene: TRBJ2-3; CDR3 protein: CSARTGQGYADTQYF; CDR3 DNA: TGCAGTGCTAGAACGGGACAGGGGTATGCAGATACGCAGTATTTT
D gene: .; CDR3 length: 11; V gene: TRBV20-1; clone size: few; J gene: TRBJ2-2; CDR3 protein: CSALFTGELFF; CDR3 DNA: TGCAGTGCCCTGTTTACCGGGGAGCTGTTTTTT
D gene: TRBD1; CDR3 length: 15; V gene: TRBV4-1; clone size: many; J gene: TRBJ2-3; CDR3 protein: CASSHLGQGTDTQYF; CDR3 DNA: TGCGCCAGCAGCCATCTCGGACAGGGCACAGATACGCAGTATTTT
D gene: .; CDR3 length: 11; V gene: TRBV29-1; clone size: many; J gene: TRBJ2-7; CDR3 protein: CSGGGNYEQYF; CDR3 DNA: TGCAGCGGGGGGGGCAACTACGAGCAGTACTTC
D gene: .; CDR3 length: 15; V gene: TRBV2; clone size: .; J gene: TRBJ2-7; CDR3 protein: CASSRDSSLSYEQYF; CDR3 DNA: TGTGCCAGCAGTCGAGACAGCTCTCTCTCCTACGAGCAGTACTTC
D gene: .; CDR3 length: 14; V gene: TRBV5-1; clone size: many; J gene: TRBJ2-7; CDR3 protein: CASSLDAATYEQYF; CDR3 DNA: TGCGCCAGCAGCTTGGACGCAGCCACCTACGAGCAGTACTTC
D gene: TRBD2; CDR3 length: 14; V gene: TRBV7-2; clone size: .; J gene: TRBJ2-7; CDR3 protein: CASSYPGLPYEQYF; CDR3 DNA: TGTGCCAGCAGCTACCCGGGACTACCATACGAGCAGTACTTC
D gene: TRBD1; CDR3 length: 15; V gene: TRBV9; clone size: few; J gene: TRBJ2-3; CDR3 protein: CASSVTGDSTDTQYF; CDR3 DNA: TGTGCCAGCAGCGTTACAGGGGATTCCACAGATACGCAGTATTTT
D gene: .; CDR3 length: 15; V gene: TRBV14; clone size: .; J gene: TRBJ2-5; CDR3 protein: CASSFVGPYRETQYF; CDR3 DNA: TGTGCCAGCAGCTTCGTGGGTCCCTACAGGGAGACCCAGTACTTC
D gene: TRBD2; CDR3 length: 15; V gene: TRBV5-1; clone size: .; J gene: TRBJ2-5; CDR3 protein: CASSLDVGGAETQYF; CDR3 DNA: TGCGCCAGCAGCTTGGATGTCGGGGGGGCTGAGACCCAGTACTTC
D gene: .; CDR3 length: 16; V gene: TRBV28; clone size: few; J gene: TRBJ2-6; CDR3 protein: CASSLRGGPGANVLTF; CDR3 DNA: TGTGCCAGCAGTTTAAGAGGGGGGCCTGGGGCCAACGTCCTGACTTTC
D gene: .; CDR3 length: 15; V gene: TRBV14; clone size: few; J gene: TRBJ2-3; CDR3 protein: CASSQLGSSTDTQYF; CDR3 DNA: TGTGCCAGCAGCCAACTAGGGTCTAGCACAGATACGCAGTATTTT
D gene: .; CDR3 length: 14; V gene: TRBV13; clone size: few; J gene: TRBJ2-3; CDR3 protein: CASSFASNTDTQYF; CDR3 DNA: TGTGCCAGCAGCTTCGCCAGCAACACAGATACGCAGTATTTT
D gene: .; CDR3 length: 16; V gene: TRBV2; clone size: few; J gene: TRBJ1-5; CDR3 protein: CASGSLGVSGNQPQHF; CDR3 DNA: TGTGCCAGCGGGTCGCTAGGGGTTAGTGGCAATCAGCCCCAGCATTTT
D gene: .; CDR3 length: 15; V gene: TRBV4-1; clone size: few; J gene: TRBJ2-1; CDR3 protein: CASSQDQTHTNEQFF; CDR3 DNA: TGCGCCAGCAGCCAAGATCAGACTCACACCAATGAGCAGTTCTTC
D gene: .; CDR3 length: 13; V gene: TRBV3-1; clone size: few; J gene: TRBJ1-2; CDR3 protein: CASSPPRGAGYTF; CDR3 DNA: TGTGCCAGCAGCCCGCCTAGGGGGGCTGGCTACACCTTC
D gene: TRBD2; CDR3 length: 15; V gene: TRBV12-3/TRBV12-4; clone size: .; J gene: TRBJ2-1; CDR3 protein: CASSLMAGGENEQFF; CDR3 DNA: TGTGCCAGCAGTTTAATGGCGGGGGGCGAGAATGAGCAGTTCTTC
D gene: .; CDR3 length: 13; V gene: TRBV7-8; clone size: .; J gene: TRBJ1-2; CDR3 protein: CASSSRQDYGYTF; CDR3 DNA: TGTGCCAGCAGCTCGAGACAGGACTATGGCTACACCTTC
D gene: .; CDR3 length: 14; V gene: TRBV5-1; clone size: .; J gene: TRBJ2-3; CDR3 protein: CASSGGSRTDTQYF; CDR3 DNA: TGCGCCAGCAGCGGAGGGAGTCGCACAGATACGCAGTATTTT
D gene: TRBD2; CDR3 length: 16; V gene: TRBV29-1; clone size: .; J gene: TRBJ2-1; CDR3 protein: CSAHGASGSPYNEQFF; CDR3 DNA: TGCAGCGCCCACGGAGCTAGCGGGAGCCCCTACAATGAGCAGTTCTTC
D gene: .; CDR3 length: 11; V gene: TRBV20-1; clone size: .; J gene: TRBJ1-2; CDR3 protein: CSLASNYGYTF; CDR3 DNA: TGCAGTTTGGCCAGCAACTATGGCTACACCTTC
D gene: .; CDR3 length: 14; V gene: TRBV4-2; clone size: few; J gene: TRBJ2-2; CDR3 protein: CASSPLANTGELFF; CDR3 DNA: TGTGCCAGCAGCCCCCTCGCGAACACCGGGGAGCTGTTTTTT
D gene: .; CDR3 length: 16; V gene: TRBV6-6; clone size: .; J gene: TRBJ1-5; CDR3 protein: CASSYSLQGRDQPQHF; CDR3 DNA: TGTGCCAGCAGTTACTCGCTCCAGGGCAGGGATCAGCCCCAGCATTTT
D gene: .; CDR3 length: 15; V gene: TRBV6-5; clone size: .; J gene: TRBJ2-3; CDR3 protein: CASSYSWGSTDTQYF; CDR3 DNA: TGTGCCAGCAGTTACTCGTGGGGGAGCACAGATACGCAGTATTTT
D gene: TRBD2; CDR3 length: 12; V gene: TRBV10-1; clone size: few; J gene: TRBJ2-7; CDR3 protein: CASRGRGDEQYF; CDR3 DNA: TGCGCCAGCAGGGGCCGGGGGGACGAGCAGTACTTC
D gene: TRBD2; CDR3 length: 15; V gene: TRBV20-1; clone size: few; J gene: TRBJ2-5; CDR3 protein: CSARPFGGERETQYF; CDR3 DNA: TGCAGTGCTAGACCCTTCGGGGGGGAGAGAGAGACCCAGTACTTC
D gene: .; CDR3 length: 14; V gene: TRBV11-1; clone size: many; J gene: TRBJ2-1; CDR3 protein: CASSSVSGHNEQFF; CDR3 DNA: TGTGCCAGCAGTTCGGTCTCAGGCCACAATGAGCAGTTCTTC
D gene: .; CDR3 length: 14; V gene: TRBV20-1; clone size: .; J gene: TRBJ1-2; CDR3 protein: CSARDPGRGYGYTF; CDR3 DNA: TGCAGTGCTAGAGATCCGGGGCGGGGCTATGGCTACACCTTC
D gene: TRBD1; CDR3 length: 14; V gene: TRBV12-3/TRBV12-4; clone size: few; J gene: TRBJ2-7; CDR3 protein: CASTLGTGFDEQYF; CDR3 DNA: TGTGCCAGCACCCTCGGGACAGGGTTCGACGAGCAGTACTTC
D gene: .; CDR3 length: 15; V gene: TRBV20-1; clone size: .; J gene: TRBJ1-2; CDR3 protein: CSAPSGGELFYGYTF; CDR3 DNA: TGCAGTGCTCCCAGCGGGGGGGAACTTTTCTATGGCTACACCTTC
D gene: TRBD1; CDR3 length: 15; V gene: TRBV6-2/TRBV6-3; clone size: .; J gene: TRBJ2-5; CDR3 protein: CASSYSGQVALLQYF; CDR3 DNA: TGTGCCAGCAGTTACTCCGGACAGGTCGCCCTACTTCAGTACTTC
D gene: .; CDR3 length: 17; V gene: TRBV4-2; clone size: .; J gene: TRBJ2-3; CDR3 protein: CASSQEWVTRGTDTQYF; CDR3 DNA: TGTGCCAGCAGCCAAGAATGGGTAACCCGGGGCACAGATACGCAGTATTTT
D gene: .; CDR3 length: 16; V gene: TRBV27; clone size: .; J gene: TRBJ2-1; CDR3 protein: CASSSYGDASGNEQFF; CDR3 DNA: TGTGCCAGCAGTTCATACGGGGACGCCTCTGGGAATGAGCAGTTCTTC
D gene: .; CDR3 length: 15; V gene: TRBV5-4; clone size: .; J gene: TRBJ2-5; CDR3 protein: CASSRRVTQQETQYF; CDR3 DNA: TGTGCCAGCAGCCGGCGGGTGACGCAGCAAGAGACCCAGTACTTC
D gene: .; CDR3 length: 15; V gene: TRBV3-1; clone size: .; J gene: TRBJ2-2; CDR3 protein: CASSQGAPSTGELFF; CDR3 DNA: TGTGCCAGCAGCCAGGGGGCCCCGAGCACCGGGGAGCTGTTTTTT
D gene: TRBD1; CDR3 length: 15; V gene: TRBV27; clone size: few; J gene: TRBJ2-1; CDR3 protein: CASSSTGGTGNEQFF; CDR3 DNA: TGTGCCAGCAGTTCCACCGGCGGGACAGGGAATGAGCAGTTCTTC
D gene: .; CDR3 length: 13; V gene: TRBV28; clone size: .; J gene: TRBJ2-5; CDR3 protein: CASIERLEETQYF; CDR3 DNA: TGTGCCAGCATAGAGAGGCTCGAAGAGACCCAGTACTTC
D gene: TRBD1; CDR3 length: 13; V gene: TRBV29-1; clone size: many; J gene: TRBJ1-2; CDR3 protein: CSVGGQGNYGYTF; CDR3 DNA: TGCAGCGTTGGGGGACAGGGGAACTATGGCTACACCTTC
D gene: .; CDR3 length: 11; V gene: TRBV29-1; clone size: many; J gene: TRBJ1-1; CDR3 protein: CSVEGSTEAFF; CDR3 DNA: TGCAGTGTAGAGGGGAGCACTGAAGCTTTCTTT
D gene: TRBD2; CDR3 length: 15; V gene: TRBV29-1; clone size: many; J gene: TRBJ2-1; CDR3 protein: CSVGGGLAGGDEQFF; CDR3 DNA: TGCAGCGTTGGGGGGGGCCTAGCGGGAGGGGATGAGCAGTTCTTC
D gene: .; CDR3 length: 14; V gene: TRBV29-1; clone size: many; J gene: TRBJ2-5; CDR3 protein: CSVEDGGSKETQYF; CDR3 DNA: TGCAGCGTTGAAGATGGAGGATCAAAAGAGACCCAGTACTTC